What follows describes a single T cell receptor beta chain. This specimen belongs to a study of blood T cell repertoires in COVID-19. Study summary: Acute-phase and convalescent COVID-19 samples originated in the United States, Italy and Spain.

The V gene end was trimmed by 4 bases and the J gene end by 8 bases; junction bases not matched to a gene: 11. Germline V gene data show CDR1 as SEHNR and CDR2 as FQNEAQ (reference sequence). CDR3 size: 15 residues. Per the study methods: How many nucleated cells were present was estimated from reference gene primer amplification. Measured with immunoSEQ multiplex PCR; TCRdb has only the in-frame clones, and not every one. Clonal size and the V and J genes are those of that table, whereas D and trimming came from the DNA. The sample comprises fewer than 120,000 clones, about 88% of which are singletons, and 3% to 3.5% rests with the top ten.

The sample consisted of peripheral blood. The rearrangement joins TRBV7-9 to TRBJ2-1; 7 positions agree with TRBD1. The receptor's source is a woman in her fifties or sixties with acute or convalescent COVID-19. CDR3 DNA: TGTGCCAGCAGCTCGGGACAGCCCTCTCAGTATGAGCAGTTCTTC. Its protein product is CASSSGQPSQYEQFF. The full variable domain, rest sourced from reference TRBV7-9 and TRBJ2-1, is DTGVSQNPRHKITKRGQNVTFRCDPISEHNRLYWYRQTLGQGPEFLTYFQNEAQLEKSRLLSDRFSAERPKGSFSTLEIQRTEQGDSAMYLCASSSGQPSQYEQFFGPGTRLTVL.